This entry lists 10 T cell receptor beta chains sequenced from one sample in a study of CD8 T cells in ankylosing spondylitis. TCRdb reanalysed the 5' RACE reads using MiXCR and keeps one entry per CDR3 protein. The table records under 200,000 distinct CDR3 sequences, approximately 9.9% of them present only once. The sequencing sample was made of blood, either unsorted or a sorted T cell fraction (not recorded which). Receptors originate from a female donor with ankylosing spondylitis or in good health (not recorded which).

This sequence joins TRBV11-2 and TRBJ1-2; D unclear. The CDR3 sequence is 11 residues long. From germline, CDR1 is SGHAT and CDR2 FQNNGV. V lost 4 bases to trimming and J lost 7 bases, with 7 bases between them. The CDR3 DNA follows: TGTGCCAGCAGCTATATGAGTGGCTACACCTTC. It encodes CASSYMSGYTF.

The gene calls are TRBV6-6 and TRBJ2-7; D is possibly TRBD1 or TRBD2 (5 bases each). V was shortened by 5 bases and J by 5 bases, with 10 bases between the two germline ends. CDR3 length: 12 amino acids. Germline V lookup: CDR1 MNHNY, CDR2 SVGAGI (reference sequence). CDR3 sequence: CASSGGPHEQYF. The CDR3 nucleotides read TGTGCCAGCAGTGGGGGACCCCACGAGCAGTACTTC.

This chain joins TRBV5-6 and TRBJ2-5; D call uncertain. The CDR3 loop spans 14 amino acids. Germline CDR1 is SGHDT and CDR2 is YYEEEE. Trimming cost V 2 bases and J 0 bases, with 8 bases left between them. CDR3 DNA sequence: TGTGCCAGCAGCTTACGACACCACCAAGAGACCCAGTACTTC. It is translated as CASSLRHHQETQYF.

This clonotype has a count of ten or more. The J gene is TRBJ2-3, the V gene TRBV10-3; D perhaps matches TRBD2 (6 bases). CDR1 and CDR2 from the germline V gene are ENHRY and SYGVKD. The V end was cut by 4 bases, the J end by 3 bases, with 11 bases between. The CDR3 runs 14 residues. The CDR3 spells CAISGGGTTDTQYF. CDR3 in DNA: TGTGCCATCAGTGGGGGCGGGACTACAGATACGCAGTATTTT.

The rearrangement joins TRBV28 to TRBJ1-2; possible D gene TRBD1, 5 bases. The CDR3 contains 16 residues. Germline CDR1 reads MDHEN; CDR2 reads SYDVKM. Trimming stripped 7 bases from V and 6 bases from J, with 24 bases between. CDR3 nucleotide sequence: TGTGCCAGCACTCCCCTCCGGGGGGAAAAGCGACATGGCTACACCTTC. Amino acid sequence: CASTPLRGEKRHGYTF.

The V and J genes are TRBV6-2 or TRBV6-3 and TRBJ1-5, with a tentative D call TRBD1 (5 bases). The CDR3 is 16 amino acids. Germline CDR1 MNHEY, CDR2 SVGEGT. V was clipped by 6 bases and J by 6 bases, with 21 bases between them. CDR3 amino acids: CASSHQGVLRSQPQHF. The CDR3 nucleotides are TGTGCCAGCAGCCACCAAGGGGTCCTAAGGAGTCAGCCCCAGCATTTT.

The chain recombines TRBV7-8 with TRBJ2-1, with TRBD2 matching 9 bases. The CDR3 covers 17 residues. In germline, CDR1 is SGHVS, CDR2 FQNEAQ. With 7 bases clipped from V and 5 bases from J, the junction kept 15 bases outside the gene matches. CDR3 sequence reads: CASTFRARTSVDNEQFF. DNA of the CDR3: TGTGCCAGCACCTTCCGGGCCCGGACTAGCGTGGACAATGAGCAGTTCTTC.

This chain uses TRBV13 with TRBJ2-7; either TRBD1 or TRBD2 may supply D (5 bases each). The CDR3 is made up of 14 amino acids. V was pared by 5 bases and J by 2 bases, with 13 bases between. Germline CDR1 is PRHDT and CDR2 is FYEKMQ (reference sequence). The CDR3 loop reads CASSARDGTYEQYF. CDR3 sequence (DNA): TGTGCCAGCAGCGCCAGGGACGGAACCTACGAGCAGTACTTC.

This clonotype was seen repeatedly, ten times or more. The chain carries TRBV5-5 and TRBJ2-7, with TRBD1 identical over 9 bases. CDR3 length: 13 residues. From germline, CDR1 is SGHKS and CDR2 YYEKEE (reference sequence). Trimming cost V 4 bases and J 6 bases; bases outside gene matches: 5. CDR3 sequence: CASSPGQGIEQYF. CDR3 coding DNA: TGTGCCAGCAGCCCGGGACAGGGTATCGAGCAGTACTTC.

This clonotype was picked up many times. The chain is built from TRBV5-1 and TRBJ2-3; maybe TRBD2 (6 bases). CDR3 length equals 15 residues. Germline lookup yields CDR1 SGHRS and CDR2 YFSETQ. The ends were cut back, 1 base at V and 1 base at J, with 10 bases in the middle. The CDR3, as DNA: TGCGCCAGCAGCTTGTGGGGGGATCGCACAGATACGCAGTATTTT. Protein sequence: CASSLWGDRTDTQYF.